This T cell receptor beta chain was retrieved from a study of shared clonotypes between healthy human individuals. Germline values: CDR1 DFQATT, CDR2 SNEGSKA (reference sequence). This CDR3 comprises 10 residues. Trimming took off 7 bases at V and 3 bases at J, with 6 bases between the two ends. The study's findings and limits: In contrast to clonotypes shared by all four donors, non-shared clonotypes had lower generation probabilities. Around 5% was the fraction of naive CD4 clonotypes found shared across a few donors.

This clone showed up just a few times. Its matching antigen is unknown. The study enrolled healthy HIV-negative adults without recent acute infections or vaccinations as donors. Method: immunoSEQ multiplex PCR; TCRdb's copy keeps in-frame clones and lacks some. In the table there are roughly 2.4 million clones, approximately 96% of which are singletons. This receptor was identified in a man between 18 and 35 years old in good health. The chain combines TRBV20-1 with TRBJ1-1, with D unresolved. The specimen was naive CD4+ T cells sorted from blood. Regarding subset: CD45RA+ positively selected. The CDR3 is CSVGYTEAFF. The DNA for the CDR3 is TGCAGTGTGGGTTACACTGAAGCTTTCTTT.